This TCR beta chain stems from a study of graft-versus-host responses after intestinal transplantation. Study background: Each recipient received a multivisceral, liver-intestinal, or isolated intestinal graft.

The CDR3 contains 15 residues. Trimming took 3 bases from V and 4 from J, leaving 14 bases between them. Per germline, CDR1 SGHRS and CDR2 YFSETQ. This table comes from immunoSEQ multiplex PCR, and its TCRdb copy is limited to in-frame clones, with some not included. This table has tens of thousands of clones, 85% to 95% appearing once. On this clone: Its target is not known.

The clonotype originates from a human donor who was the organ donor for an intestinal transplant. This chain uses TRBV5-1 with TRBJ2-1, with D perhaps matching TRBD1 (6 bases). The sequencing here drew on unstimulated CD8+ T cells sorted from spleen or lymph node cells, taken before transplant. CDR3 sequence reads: CASSSRDTVYNEQFF. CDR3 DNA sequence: TGCGCCAGCAGCTCCCGGGACACCGTTTACAATGAGCAGTTCTTC.